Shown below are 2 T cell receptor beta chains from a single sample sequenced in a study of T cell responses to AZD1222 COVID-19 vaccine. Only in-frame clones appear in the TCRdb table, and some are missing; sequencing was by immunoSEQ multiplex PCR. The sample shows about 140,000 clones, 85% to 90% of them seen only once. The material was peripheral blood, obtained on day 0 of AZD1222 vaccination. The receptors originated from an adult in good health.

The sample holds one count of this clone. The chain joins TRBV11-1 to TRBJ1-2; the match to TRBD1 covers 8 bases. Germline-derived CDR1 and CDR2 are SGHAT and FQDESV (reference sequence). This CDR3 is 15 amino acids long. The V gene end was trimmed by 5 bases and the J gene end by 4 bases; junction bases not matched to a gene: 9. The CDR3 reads CASSHPGTGGYGYTF. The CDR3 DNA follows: TGTGCCAGCAGCCACCCCGGGACAGGTGGCTATGGCTACACCTTC.

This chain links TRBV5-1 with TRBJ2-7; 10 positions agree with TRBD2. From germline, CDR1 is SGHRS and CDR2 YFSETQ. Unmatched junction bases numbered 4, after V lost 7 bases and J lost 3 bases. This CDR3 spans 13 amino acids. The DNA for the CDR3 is TGCGCCAGCCGACTAGCGGGTCTCTACGAGCAGTACTTC. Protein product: CASRLAGLYEQYF.